A single sample gave rise to the 26 T cell receptor beta chains below, sequenced in a study of cytomegalovirus exposure and HLA in healthy donors. PCR amplification relied on 60 Vbeta primers (plus 13 Jbeta primers). Sequenced by immunoSEQ multiplex PCR; TCRdb stores in-frame clones only, minus some. The sample includes 85,000 to 100,000 clones, approximately 76% of them seen just once. The sample was PBMCs. These TCRs come from a man between 35 and 55 years old in good health and CMV-seropositive.

This rearrangement joins TRBV28 to TRBJ2-3; TRBD1 matches 9 bases. With 4 bases clipped from V and 4 bases from J, the junction kept 3 bases outside the gene matches. Germline loops: CDR1 MDHEN, CDR2 SYDVKM. The CDR3 extends over 14 amino acids. Here the CDR3 DNA reads TGTGCCAGCAGTTCCCGGACAGGGGCAGATACGCAGTATTTT. It translates to CASSSRTGADTQYF.

This clone was observed a few times. CDR3 loop: CASSEAKTSGGETQYF. The DNA of the CDR3 is TGTGCCAGCAGTGAAGCTAAAACTAGCGGGGGTGAGACCCAGTACTTC. The chain links TRBV2 to TRBJ2-5; 11 positions agree with TRBD2. Germline-derived CDR1 and CDR2 are SNHLY and FYNNEI. The CDR3 has 16 residues. V was clipped by 0 bases and J by 5 bases; unmatched bases: 5.

The chain is built from TRBV7-6 and TRBJ2-3; 12 nucleotides line up with TRBD2. The CDR3 is 16 residues long. The J segment lost 6 bases and the V segment lost 4 bases, leaving 8 bases of the junction unmatched. The germline gives CDR1 SGHVS, CDR2 FNYEAQ. This chain's CDR3 is CASSSLAGGPSDTQYF. CDR3 sequence (DNA): TGTGCCAGCAGCTCTCTAGCGGGAGGGCCGAGTGATACGCAGTATTTT.

The rearrangement links TRBV6-5 to TRBJ2-3, with 8 bases aligning to TRBD2. CDR1 MNHEY and CDR2 SVGAGI come from the germline V gene. V dropped 6 bases and J dropped 6; count of bases not matched to a gene: 11. This CDR3 comprises 15 residues. The CDR3, as DNA: TGTGCCAGCAGGGACGGGGGGGCAAGATGGGATACGCAGTATTTT. Amino acid sequence: CASRDGGARWDTQYF.

The chain uses TRBV4-1 and TRBJ2-7; tentative D call: TRBD1 (5 bases). In germline, CDR1 is MGHRA, CDR2 YSYEKL. The length of the CDR3 is 16 residues. V lost 0 bases to trimming and J lost 1 base, with 13 bases between them. The CDR3 DNA follows: TGCGCCAGCAGCCAAGAAGGGCAGGGCGAATCCTACGAGCAGTACTTC. It encodes CASSQEGQGESYEQYF.

The chain links TRBV10-3 to TRBJ2-7, with D uncertain. The CDR3 covers 13 residues. Germline assignment: CDR1 ENHRY and CDR2 SYGVKD. V lost 6 bases to trimming and J lost 2 bases, with 11 bases between them. In DNA, the CDR3 is TGTGCCATCAGGTCCCTGGAGACCTACGAGCAGTACTTC. This gives the protein CAIRSLETYEQYF.

This clone was observed a few times. The chain uses TRBV4-1 and TRBJ2-2, with a weak D call TRBD1 (5 bases). V lost 4 bases and J lost 1, with 10 bases in between. The CDR3 loop spans 15 amino acids. The germline V gene has CDR1 MGHRA and CDR2 YSYEKL. CDR3 DNA: TGCGCCAGCAGCCGCCAGGGTGGGAACACCGGGGAGCTGTTTTTT. This translates into CASSRQGGNTGELFF.

The V call is TRBV5-1, the J call TRBJ1-2; D is ambiguous. Trimming took off 0 bases at V and 4 bases at J, with 10 bases between the two ends. This CDR3 region has 14 residues. Germline values: CDR1 SGHRS, CDR2 YFSETQ. CDR3 sequence reads: CASSLAAATYGYTF. DNA for the CDR3: TGCGCCAGCAGCTTGGCGGCGGCAACCTATGGCTACACCTTC. Based on the CDR3 plus reference TRBV5-1 and TRBJ1-2, the full variable domain is KAGVTQTPRYLIKTRGQQVTLSCSPISGHRSVSWYQQTPGQGLQFLFEYFSETQRNKGNFPGRFSGRQFSNSRSEMNVSTLELGDSALYLCASSLAAATYGYTFGSGTRLTVV.

The rearrangement joins TRBV5-1 to TRBJ2-7, with 9 positions matching TRBD1. Germline V gene sequence: CDR1 SGHRS, CDR2 YFSETQ. There are 14 residues in the CDR3. V was pared by 0 bases and J by 5 bases, with 3 bases of the junction left unmatched. The CDR3 DNA reads as TGCGCCAGCAGCTTGGAACAGGGGGCCGACGAGCAGTACTTC. Its translation is CASSLEQGADEQYF. The variable domain in full, completed from reference TRBV5-1 and TRBJ2-7, reads KAGVTQTPRYLIKTRGQQVTLSCSPISGHRSVSWYQQTPGQGLQFLFEYFSETQRNKGNFPGRFSGRQFSNSRSEMNVSTLELGDSALYLCASSLEQGADEQYFGPGTRLTVT.

V gene TRBV5-1 combines with J gene TRBJ1-2, with TRBD1 matching over 10 bases. The V gene's germline CDR1 is SGHRS and CDR2 YFSETQ. The V gene end was trimmed by 4 bases and the J gene end by 6 bases; junction bases not matched to a gene: 0. The CDR3 runs to 12 residues. CDR3 nucleotide sequence: TGCGCCAGCAGCGGGACAGGGGATGGCTACACCTTC. Protein: CASSGTGDGYTF.

V and J are TRBV11-2 and TRBJ2-1; tentatively, D is TRBD2 (5 bases). The CDR3 is 15 amino acids. Germline V gives CDR1 SGHAT, CDR2 FQNNGV. The V end lost 5 bases, the J end lost 0 bases, and 11 bases lay between the germline ends. This CDR3 is CASSPTGSSYNEQFF. The DNA for the CDR3 is TGTGCCAGCAGCCCGACGGGGAGCTCCTACAATGAGCAGTTCTTC.

The chain carries TRBV9 and TRBJ2-7, with 12 bases that match TRBD1. There are 15 residues in the CDR3. The V gene end was trimmed by 3 bases and the J gene end by 5 bases; junction bases not matched to a gene: 6. The germline V gene has CDR1 SGDLS and CDR2 YYNGEE. DNA for the CDR3: TGTGCCAGCAGCGACGGGGACAGGGGGCGAGACGAGCAGTACTTC. It specifies CASSDGDRGRDEQYF.

This clone came up once. The V gene is TRBV11-3, the J gene TRBJ2-1; TRBD2 matches 15 bases. CDR1 is SGHNT and CDR2 is YENEEA in the germline V gene. This CDR3 is 18 amino acids long. V lost 4 bases to trimming and J lost 8 bases; unmatched junction nucleotides: 12. The CDR3 DNA reads TGTGCCAGCAGCTCAGGGACTAGCGGGAGGTCGGTAAGGGATGAGCAGTTCTTC. Its translation is CASSSGTSGRSVRDEQFF.

The chain links TRBV11-2 to TRBJ2-5, with no clear D. CDR1 SGHAT and CDR2 FQNNGV come from the germline V gene. This CDR3 comprises 14 residues. V lost 3 bases, J lost 1 base, and 9 bases lay in between. The CDR3 nucleotides read TGTGCCAGCAGCTTCCGGGTTGCCCAAGAGACCCAGTACTTC. Translation: CASSFRVAQETQYF.

The CDR3 coding sequence is TGTGCCAGCAGCCAAACCCGTAGACAGGTGGCTGAAGCTTTCTTT. Translating it yields CASSQTRRQVAEAFF. The chain has TRBV7-9 and TRBJ1-1, with D perhaps TRBD1 (6 bases). This CDR3 spans 15 amino acids. Germline V gene lookup returns CDR1 SEHNR and CDR2 FQNEAQ (reference sequence). Trimming left V 5 bases short and J 6 bases short, with 19 bases between.

J is TRBJ2-5 and V is TRBV4-1; D is possibly TRBD1 (5 bases). Trimming pared 1 base from V and 4 bases from J, leaving 7 bases between. The CDR3 totals 13 residues. Germline loops: CDR1 MGHRA, CDR2 YSYEKL. This CDR3 is CASSQGGGETQYF. The CDR3 bases are TGCGCCAGCAGCCAAGGGGGCGGAGAGACCCAGTACTTC.

The genes are TRBV4-3 and TRBJ1-1; 7 positions match TRBD1. Trimming removed 2 bases from V and 1 base from J; junction bases left unmatched: 7. CDR1 is LGHNA, CDR2 YSLEER, per germline. The CDR3 spans 16 residues. DNA for the CDR3: TGCGCCAGCAGCCAAAAAGGGGGCTCGGAGAACACTGAAGCTTTCTTT. This codes for CASSQKGGSENTEAFF.

Only a few counts were recorded for this clone. V usage is TRBV28 and J usage is TRBJ2-7; 7 bases are shared with TRBD1. Germline values: CDR1 MDHEN, CDR2 SYDVKM. The ends lost 6 bases at V and 2 bases at J; junction bases unmatched: 4. The CDR3 sequence is 13 residues long. The CDR3 sequence: CASSQGQTYEQYF. CDR3 bases: TGTGCCAGCAGCCAGGGACAGACCTACGAGCAGTACTTC.

The rearrangement joins TRBV4-1 to TRBJ2-5, with unresolved D. Per germline, CDR1 MGHRA and CDR2 YSYEKL. Trimming stripped 1 base from V and 4 bases from J, with 19 bases between. This CDR3 comprises 17 residues. This CDR3 reads CASSQVRVSGSGETQYF. The CDR3 nucleotides read TGCGCCAGCAGCCAAGTCCGCGTCTCAGGTAGTGGAGAGACCCAGTACTTC.

The genes are TRBV18 and TRBJ2-3; TRBD1 is a possible D gene (6 bases). The CDR3 has 15 residues. Germline CDR1 reads KGHSH; CDR2 reads LQKENI. Trimming took off 2 bases at V and 2 bases at J, with 11 bases between the two ends. CDR3 protein: CASSPWDTNTDTQYF. CDR3 bases: TGTGCCAGCTCACCATGGGACACCAACACAGATACGCAGTATTTT.

V usage is TRBV4-2 and J usage is TRBJ1-2, with unresolved D. Trimming left V 1 base short and J 0 bases short, with 18 bases between. This CDR3 is built from 18 residues. Germline CDR1 LGHNA, CDR2 YNFKEQ. CDR3 loop: CASSQAFGGQPANYGYTF. The CDR3 DNA follows: TGTGCCAGCAGCCAAGCCTTCGGAGGGCAGCCTGCTAACTATGGCTACACCTTC.

This clone was seen a handful of times. This sequence joins TRBV6-5 and TRBJ2-7; 10 nucleotides line up with TRBD1. There are 14 residues in the CDR3. The junction had 7 bases not matched to a gene; V was cut back by 4 bases and J by 7 bases. Germline assignment: CDR1 MNHEY and CDR2 SVGAGI. Here the CDR3 reads CASSFRQGAKEQYF. DNA of the CDR3: TGTGCCAGCAGTTTTAGACAGGGGGCGAAGGAGCAGTACTTC.

This rearrangement joins TRBV9 to TRBJ2-7, with TRBD1 matching over 7 bases. The CDR3 has 14 residues. The V segment lost 3 bases and the J segment 2 bases; nucleotides outside the gene matches: 5. CDR1 SGDLS and CDR2 YYNGEE come from the germline V gene. The CDR3 spells CASSGGQIPYEQYF. The CDR3 nucleotides are TGTGCCAGCAGCGGGGGACAGATTCCCTACGAGCAGTACTTC.

The V and J genes are TRBV27 and TRBJ1-1; D is uncertain. V was pared by 0 bases and J by 3 bases, with 8 bases between. Germline lookup yields CDR1 MNHEY and CDR2 SMNVEV (reference sequence). The CDR3 is made up of 14 amino acids. The CDR3 loop reads CASSLSHGDTEAFF. Written as DNA, the CDR3 is TGTGCCAGCAGTTTATCCCACGGAGACACTGAAGCTTTCTTT.

CDR3 sequence (DNA): TGTGCCAGCAGTTTATCGAGTGATGACTATGGCTACACCTTC. Translating gives CASSLSSDDYGYTF. The rearrangement uses TRBV27 and TRBJ1-2; D remains unclear. CDR1 and CDR2 from the germline V gene are MNHEY and SMNVEV (reference sequence). V lost 0 bases and J lost 3, with 8 bases in between. The CDR3 sequence is 14 residues long.

This clone was detected only a few times. The chain uses TRBV14 and TRBJ1-1; no definite D call. The CDR3 loop spans 17 amino acids. The germline CDR1 and CDR2 sequences are SGHDN and FVKESK. V was trimmed by 4 bases and J by 3 bases, leaving 21 bases between them. For the CDR3, the DNA is TGTGCCAGCAGCCCAGTCGGCGGCACCCAAGGTGACACTGAAGCTTTCTTT. Translating it yields CASSPVGGTQGDTEAFF.